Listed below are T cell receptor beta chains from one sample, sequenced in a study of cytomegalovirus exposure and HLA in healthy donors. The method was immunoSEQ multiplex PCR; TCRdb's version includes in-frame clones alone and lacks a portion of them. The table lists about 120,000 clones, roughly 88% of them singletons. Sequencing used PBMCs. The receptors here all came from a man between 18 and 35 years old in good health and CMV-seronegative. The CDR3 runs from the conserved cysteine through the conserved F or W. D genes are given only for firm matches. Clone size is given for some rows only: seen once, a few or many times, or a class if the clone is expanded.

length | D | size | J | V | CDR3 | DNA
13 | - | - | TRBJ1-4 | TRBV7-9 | CASSATETQKLFF | TGTGCCAGCAGCGCTACAGAAACCCAAAAACTGTTTTTT
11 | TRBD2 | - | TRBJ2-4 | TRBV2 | CASRRGEGQYF | TGTGCCAGCAGGCGGGGGGAGGGTCAGTACTTC
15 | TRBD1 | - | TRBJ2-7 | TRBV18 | CASSPLGTGSYEQYF | TGTGCCAGCTCACCATTGGGGACAGGGAGCTACGAGCAGTACTTC
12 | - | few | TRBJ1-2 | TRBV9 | CASFQGNYGYTF | TGTGCCAGCTTCCAGGGGAACTATGGCTACACCTTC
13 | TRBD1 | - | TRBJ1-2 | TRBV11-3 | CASSGDRGSGYTF | TGTGCCAGCAGCGGGGACAGGGGAAGCGGCTACACCTTC
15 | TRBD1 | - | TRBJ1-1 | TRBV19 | CASSRDRGGSTEAFF | TGTGCCAGTAGTCGCGACAGGGGAGGTAGCACTGAAGCTTTCTTT
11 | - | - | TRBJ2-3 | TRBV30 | CARSDTDTQYF | TGTGCCCGCTCAGACACAGATACGCAGTATTTT
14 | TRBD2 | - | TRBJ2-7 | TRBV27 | CASRTSGSSYEQYF | TGTGCCAGCCGGACTAGCGGTAGCTCCTACGAGCAGTACTTC
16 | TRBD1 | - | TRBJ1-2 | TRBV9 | CASSVETGTENYGYTF | TGTGCCAGCAGCGTAGAAACCGGGACAGAAAACTATGGCTACACCTTC
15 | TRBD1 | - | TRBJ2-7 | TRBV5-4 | CASSSMTGYPVEQYF | TGTGCCAGCAGCTCAATGACAGGGTACCCCGTGGAGCAGTACTTC
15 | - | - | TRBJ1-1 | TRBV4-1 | CASSQDQPRGTEAFF | TGCGCCAGCAGCCAAGATCAACCGAGGGGGACTGAAGCTTTCTTT
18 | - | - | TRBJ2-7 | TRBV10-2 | CASSERTFGRTFSYEQYF | TGCGCCAGCAGTGAGCGAACATTTGGAAGGACATTCTCCTACGAGCAGTACTTC
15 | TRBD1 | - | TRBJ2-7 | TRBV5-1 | CASSIGTGGGDEQYF | TGCGCCAGCAGCATCGGGACAGGGGGTGGGGACGAGCAGTACTTC
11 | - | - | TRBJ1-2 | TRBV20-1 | CSARVNYGYTF | TGCAGTGCGAGGGTGAACTATGGCTACACCTTC
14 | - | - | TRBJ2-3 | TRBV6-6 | CASSQGMSTDTQYF | TGTGCCAGCAGTCAGGGTATGAGCACAGATACGCAGTATTTT
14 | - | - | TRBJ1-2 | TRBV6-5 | CATRYREGFYGYTF | TGTGCCACCCGGTACAGGGAAGGTTTTTATGGCTACACCTTC
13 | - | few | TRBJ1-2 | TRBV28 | CASSLDNFDGYTF | TGTGCCAGCAGCCTGGACAATTTCGATGGCTACACCTTC
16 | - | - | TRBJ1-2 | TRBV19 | CATQTGGRQTNYGYTF | TGTGCCACCCAGACGGGTGGGAGACAAACTAACTATGGCTACACCTTC
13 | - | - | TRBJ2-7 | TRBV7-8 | CASSLDQGYEQYF | TGTGCCAGCAGCTTAGACCAGGGGTACGAGCAGTACTTC
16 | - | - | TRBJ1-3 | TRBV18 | CASSPAPREPGNTIYF | TGTGCCAGCTCACCGGCCCCCAGGGAACCTGGAAACACCATATATTTT
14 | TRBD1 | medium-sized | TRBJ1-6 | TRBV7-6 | CASSFGQGASPLHF | TGTGCCAGCAGCTTTGGGCAGGGGGCTTCACCCCTCCACTTT
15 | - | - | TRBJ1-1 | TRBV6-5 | CASRAQGLRNTEAFF | TGTGCCAGCAGGGCCCAGGGGCTCCGGAACACTGAAGCTTTCTTT